A single sample is the source of the 9 T cell receptor beta chains below, sequenced in a study of cytomegalovirus exposure and HLA in healthy donors. Sequencing was performed with immunoSEQ multiplex PCR; in TCRdb, only in-frame clones are kept and a portion is missing. Of 100,000 to 150,000 clones listed, approximately 89% were seen once; the top ten hold 1.1%. Material: PBMCs. These receptors all come from a woman aged 18-30 years in good health and CMV-seronegative.

This clone was detected only a few times. The CDR3 DNA reads TGTGCCATCAGGGGTAATCAGGGGGCGAACAATGAGCAGTTCTTC. Translated: CAIRGNQGANNEQFF. This chain links TRBV10-3 with TRBJ2-1; TRBD1 matches 8 bases. The junction had 9 bases not matched to a gene; V was cut back by 6 bases and J by 5 bases. CDR1 is ENHRY and CDR2 is SYGVKD in the germline V gene. The CDR3 loop spans 15 amino acids.

V gene TRBV7-2 combines with J gene TRBJ2-7, with TRBD2 matching 8 bases. Trimming at V came to 2 bases and at J to 1 base, leaving 7 bases not matched to a gene. CDR1 is SGHTA and CDR2 is FQGNSA in the germline V gene. The CDR3 covers 16 residues. CDR3 sequence reads: CASSLSGSGGSYEQYF. CDR3 DNA: TGTGCCAGCAGCTTAAGCGGGAGCGGGGGATCCTACGAGCAGTACTTC.

The V gene is TRBV11-3, the J gene TRBJ1-1; a possible D gene is TRBD1 (6 bases). Between the trimmed V and J ends, which lost 5 bases and 6 bases, there was a span of 13 bases. The CDR3 spans 13 residues. Germline V CDR1 and CDR2: SGHNT, YENEEA. CDR3 in DNA: TGTGCCAGCAGCGATCCAGGGGCCCCTGAAGCTTTCTTT. Translation gives CASSDPGAPEAFF.

The rearrangement joins TRBV27 to TRBJ2-3; TRBD2 agrees at 9 bases. The CDR3 has 16 amino acids. V shed 6 bases and J 2 bases; nucleotides not matched to a gene: 9. The V gene's germline CDR1 is MNHEY and CDR2 SMNVEV (reference sequence). CDR3 region: CASSPLAGKDTDTQYF. As DNA, the CDR3 is TGTGCCAGCAGCCCCCTAGCGGGAAAGGACACAGATACGCAGTATTTT.

CDR3 in amino acids: CASSSGGVSSYEQYF. Written as DNA, the CDR3 is TGTGCCAGCAGTTCAGGGGGCGTCTCCTCCTACGAGCAGTACTTC. The rearrangement joins TRBV28 to TRBJ2-7; 8 nucleotides line up with TRBD1. The CDR3 has 15 amino acids. V trimming: 4 bases; J trimming: 0 bases; junction bases outside the gene matches: 5. The germline gives CDR1 MDHEN, CDR2 SYDVKM.

The table lists this clone with a count of one. The genes are TRBV11-2 and TRBJ1-4; weak D call: TRBD1 (6 bases). Germline V lookup: CDR1 SGHAT, CDR2 FQNNGV. Trimming took 0 bases from V and 10 from J, leaving 15 bases between them. The CDR3 length is 15 residues. Written as DNA, the CDR3 is TGTGCCAGCAGCTTAGAGCAGGGGCCCAGGCCAAAACTGTTTTTT. It yields the protein CASSLEQGPRPKLFF.

The chain employs TRBV7-9 and TRBJ2-1; 11 nucleotides agree with TRBD1. The length of the CDR3 is 15 residues. Germline CDR1 reads SEHNR; CDR2 reads FQNEAQ (reference sequence). The V segment lost 8 bases and the J segment 10 bases; nucleotides outside the gene matches: 13. CDR3 loop: CASGPRTGGFGEQFF. CDR3 DNA sequence: TGTGCCAGCGGCCCCAGGACAGGGGGCTTCGGAGAGCAGTTCTTC.

The chain employs TRBV18 and TRBJ1-1; D not certain. Trimming removed 6 bases at V and 0 bases at J, with 11 bases between. The CDR3 has 14 amino acids. Germline loops: CDR1 KGHSH, CDR2 LQKENI. The CDR3 DNA sequence: TGTGCCAGCTCTCCCCAGAAAATGAACACTGAAGCTTTCTTT. This translates into CASSPQKMNTEAFF. The full variable domain, in which reference TRBV18 and TRBJ1-1 provide the parts outside the CDR3, is NAGVMQNPRHLVRRRGQEARLRCSPMKGHSHVYWYRQLPEEGLKFMVYLQKENIIDESGMPKERFSAEFPKEGPSILRIQQVVRGDSAAYFCASSPQKMNTEAFFGQGTRLTVV.

The rearrangement uses TRBV7-9 and TRBJ1-4; 9 bases are a match to TRBD1. The V gene end was trimmed by 5 bases and the J gene end by 7 bases; junction bases not matched to a gene: 5. This CDR3 spans 14 amino acids. Germline V gives CDR1 SEHNR, CDR2 FQNEAQ (reference sequence). The CDR3 nucleotides are TGTGCCAGCAGCAACATGGACAGGGGTGAAAAACTGTTTTTT. It encodes CASSNMDRGEKLFF. The variable domain in full, completed from reference TRBV7-9 and TRBJ1-4, reads DTGVSQNPRHKITKRGQNVTFRCDPISEHNRLYWYRQTLGQGPEFLTYFQNEAQLEKSRLLSDRFSAERPKGSFSTLEIQRTEQGDSAMYLCASSNMDRGEKLFFGSGTQLSVL.